This record concerns one TCR beta chain sequence. This sample was taken from a study of blood T cell repertoires in COVID-19. Looking at the study overall: The origin of the acute and convalescent COVID-19 samples was the United States, Italy and Spain. PBMCs, B-cell-depleted T cells, or T cells provided the cDNA or gDNA that made up the material.

The CDR3 is 17 amino acids. Germline V gives CDR1 SGHDT, CDR2 YYEEEE. V was clipped by 2 bases and J by 4 bases; unmatched bases: 8. As processed by the authors: Nucleated cell counts were estimated from reference gene primer amplification. TCRdb's table, derived via immunoSEQ multiplex PCR, lists solely in-frame clones and lacks some. From that table come the V and J calls and clone size; the DNA was used to work out D and trimming. This table holds some 460,000 clones, roughly 89% found once. The rearrangement joins TRBV5-6 to TRBJ2-3; 12 bases line up with TRBD2. This clonotype was sampled from a woman aged 25 to 45 with acute or convalescent COVID-19. Specimen: peripheral blood. DNA for the CDR3: TGTGCCAGCAGCTTCAATGACCCTAGCGGGGGGGCAGATACGCAGTATTTT. Translation gives CASSFNDPSGGADTQYF. The full variable domain, its missing parts supplied by reference TRBV5-6 and TRBJ2-3, is DAGVTQSPTHLIKTRGQQVTLRCSPKSGHDTVSWYQQALGQGPQFIFQYYEEEERQRGNFPDRFSGHQFPNYSSELNVNALLLGDSALYLCASSFNDPSGGADTQYFGPGTRLTVL.